These 8 T cell receptor beta chains were sequenced from one sample in a study of T cell responses to AZD1222 COVID-19 vaccine. Data came from immunoSEQ multiplex PCR; TCRdb stores just in-frame clones and leaves some out. Here the sample spans 150,000 or so clones, more than 85% being singletons. The source was peripheral blood, collected on day 0 of AZD1222 vaccination. Receptors originate from an adult in good health.

The gene calls are TRBV15 and TRBJ2-7, with D maybe TRBD2 (5 bases). V lost 1 base and J 4 bases, leaving 11 bases between the germline ends. This CDR3 has 14 residues. Germline values: CDR1 LNHNV, CDR2 YYDKDF (reference sequence). The CDR3: CATSRAGIAYEQYF. CDR3 DNA: TGTGCCACCAGCAGAGCCGGGATAGCGTACGAGCAGTACTTC.

The rearrangement uses TRBV5-1 and TRBJ2-3, with 7 bases that match TRBD2. J was trimmed by 5 bases and V by 1 base; bases with no gene match: 7. This CDR3 region has 15 residues. The germline CDR1 and CDR2 sequences are SGHRS and YFSETQ. The CDR3: CASSLRGGSVDTQYF. The CDR3 DNA is TGCGCCAGCAGCTTGCGAGGCGGGAGCGTAGATACGCAGTATTTT.

A remark on this clone: Additional DNA sequences in this sample encode the identical CDR3. The chain couples TRBV3-1 (or the pseudogene TRBV3-2) to TRBJ1-2; the D gene is possibly TRBD1 (5 bases). The CDR3 totals 12 residues. Germline CDR1 LGHDT, CDR2 YNNKEL (reference sequence). Trimming took 3 bases from V and 4 from J, leaving 6 bases between them. The CDR3 loop reads CASSQGGYGYTF. The CDR3 region has the DNA TGTGCCAGCAGCCAGGGGGGCTATGGCTACACCTTC.

This clone came up once. The sample holds other DNA sequences that translate to the same CDR3. The rearrangement uses TRBV15 and TRBJ1-4, with D possibly being TRBD1 (5 bases). This CDR3 is 13 amino acids long. CDR1 is LNHNV, CDR2 YYDKDF, per germline (reference sequence). Trimming removed 6 bases from V and 5 bases from J, with 10 bases in between. In DNA form, the CDR3 reads TGTGCCACCAGTCGGGGCTCCAATGAAAAACTGTTTTTT. As protein: CATSRGSNEKLFF.

This clone was seen just once. The CDR3 protein is CASSLGQGLYGYTF. The CDR3 nucleotides read TGCGCCAGCAGCTTGGGACAGGGGTTGTATGGCTACACCTTC. This chain joins TRBV5-1 and TRBJ1-2, with TRBD1 identical over 8 bases. The CDR3 extends over 14 amino acids. Germline-derived CDR1 and CDR2 are SGHRS and YFSETQ. J was trimmed by 5 bases and V by 0 bases; bases with no gene match: 3.

V and J are TRBV19 and TRBJ2-5; possible D gene TRBD2, 5 bases. Germline V CDR1 and CDR2: LNHDA, SQIVND (reference sequence). The CDR3 is 15 residues long. The ends were cut back, 7 bases at V and 4 bases at J, with 19 bases in the middle. CDR3 sequence: CASTQRFGRGETQYF. DNA for the CDR3: TGTGCCAGTACCCAACGTTTCGGACGGGGAGAGACCCAGTACTTC.

The chain joins TRBV6-1 to TRBJ2-5; D not certain. Looked up from germline, CDR1 is MNHNS and CDR2 is SASEGT. Trimming pared 2 bases from V and 3 bases from J, leaving 10 bases between. The CDR3 runs to 14 residues. For the CDR3, the DNA is TGTGCCAGCAGTGAAATGATATGGAAAGAGACCCAGTACTTC. Translation: CASSEMIWKETQYF.

CDR3 in DNA: TGTGCCAGTAGCTCTGTTCGACAGGGGAAGAAAGATACGCAGTATTTT. This encodes CASSSVRQGKKDTQYF. The chain recombines TRBV19 with TRBJ2-3; 8 bases match TRBD1. The length of the CDR3 is 16 residues. V lost 6 bases to trimming and J lost 5 bases; unmatched junction nucleotides: 13. The germline CDR1 and CDR2 sequences are LNHDA and SQIVND (reference sequence). The full variable domain, in which reference TRBV19 and TRBJ2-3 provide the parts outside the CDR3, is DGGITQSPKYLFRKEGQNVTLSCEQNLNHDAMYWYRQDPGQGLRLIYYSQIVNDFQKGDIAEGYSVSREKKESFPLTVTSAQKNPTAFYLCASSSVRQGKKDTQYFGPGTRLTVL.